Listed here is a single T cell receptor beta chain. Its antigen is unidentified. This specimen belongs to a study of cytomegalovirus exposure and HLA in healthy donors. Findings and limits, study-wide: The authors later found HLA-associated TCR beta chains more clonally expanded than equally common others.

Primers: 60 Vbeta forward and 13 Jbeta reverse. Using immunoSEQ multiplex PCR, the repertoire was profiled, and TCRdb retains in-frame clones only, with some absent. In the table there are 110,000 to 150,000 clones, about two thirds of which are singletons. The TCR originated in a man aged 35 to 55 in good health and CMV-seronegative. The sample consisted of PBMCs.

CDR3 protein: CATSRGRGANTEAFF. The CDR3 nucleotides are TGTGCCACCAGCAGAGGGCGGGGGGCGAACACTGAAGCTTTCTTT. The chain recombines TRBV15 with TRBJ1-1, with D perhaps TRBD1 (6 bases). CDR1 and CDR2 (germline): LNHNV, YYDKDF (reference sequence). With 1 base removed from V and 1 base from J, the gap between germline ends came to 10 bases. The CDR3 has 15 amino acids.